Each of the 18 T cell receptor beta chains below was sequenced from the same sample in a study of T cell responses to AZD1222 COVID-19 vaccine. Profiling relied on immunoSEQ multiplex PCR, and the TCRdb table lists in-frame clones only, not all of them. The table has 130,000 or so clones, over 80% seen once; the top ten hold approximately 1%. The starting material was peripheral blood, obtained on day 0 of AZD1222 vaccination. Receptors originate from an adult in good health.

This clone was seen a single time. This sequence joins TRBV28 and TRBJ1-3, with a possible D match to TRBD1 (5 bases). V lost 10 bases and J 0 bases, leaving 10 bases between the germline ends. The CDR3 consists of 13 residues. Looked up from germline, CDR1 is MDHEN and CDR2 is SYDVKM. The CDR3 here is CATQGFSGNTIYF. CDR3 nucleotides: TGTGCCACCCAGGGTTTCTCTGGAAACACCATATATTTT.

V gene TRBV11-3 combines with J gene TRBJ1-1, with D unresolved. Trimming left V 4 bases short and J 0 bases short, with 6 bases between. The CDR3 runs to 13 residues. Germline loops: CDR1 SGHNT, CDR2 YENEEA. CDR3 sequence (DNA): TGTGCCAGCAGCTCCTTCCTGAACACTGAAGCTTTCTTT. This encodes CASSSFLNTEAFF.

This chain uses TRBV12-3 or TRBV12-4 with TRBJ2-1, with D possibly being TRBD1 (6 bases). The CDR3 contains 13 residues. V lost 4 bases and J lost 4, with 8 bases in between. The chain's CDR3 is CASSSGHYNEQFF. The CDR3 DNA reads as TGTGCCAGCAGTTCGGGACATTACAATGAGCAGTTCTTC.

The rearrangement uses TRBV19 and TRBJ2-7; D possibly corresponds to TRBD2 (6 bases). Trimming pared 2 bases from V and 4 bases from J, leaving 9 bases between. The CDR3 runs 13 residues. The germline V gene has CDR1 LNHDA and CDR2 SQIVND (reference sequence). The CDR3 region has the DNA TGTGCCAGTAGTATATCTGGGAGGTACGAGCAGTACTTC. It specifies CASSISGRYEQYF.

The rearrangement links TRBV6-5 to TRBJ1-5; D call uncertain. This CDR3 spans 10 amino acids. Germline lookup yields CDR1 MNHEY and CDR2 SVGAGI. V gave up 8 bases and J gave up 9 bases, with 8 bases separating them. CDR3 sequence reads: CASGRRPQHF. The CDR3 DNA sequence: TGTGCCAGCGGTAGGAGGCCCCAGCATTTT.

The J gene is TRBJ2-2, the V gene TRBV7-3, with D hard to call. V lost 3 bases and J 2 bases, leaving 13 bases between the germline ends. The V gene's germline CDR1 is SGHTA and CDR2 FQGTGA. The CDR3 extends over 16 amino acids. The CDR3 DNA reads as TGTGCCAGCAGCTTCTCGTTCCCGCCAAACACCGGGGAGCTGTTTTTT. Translation gives CASSFSFPPNTGELFF.

The rearrangement links TRBV24-1 to TRBJ2-3; a weak D match, TRBD2 (6 bases). The CDR3 has 16 residues. Per germline, CDR1 KGHDR and CDR2 SFDVKD. V lost 4 bases and J 6 bases, leaving 19 bases between the germline ends. CDR3 nucleotide sequence: TGTGCCACCAGTGACCCTCGGCGGGAAGGGTTGGATACGCAGTATTTT. Protein: CATSDPRREGLDTQYF.

This chain uses TRBV7-3 with TRBJ2-6, with D maybe TRBD1 (6 bases). V shed 1 base and J shed 2 bases, with 6 bases lying between them. The CDR3 totals 15 residues. Germline CDR1 is SGHTA and CDR2 is FQGTGA. The CDR3 loop is CASSLRQAGANVLTF. The CDR3 region has the DNA TGTGCCAGCAGCTTAAGACAGGCTGGGGCCAACGTCCTGACTTTC.

This clone was observed once. V usage is TRBV27 and J usage is TRBJ2-1; 9 positions match TRBD2. V shed 1 base and J 15 bases; nucleotides not matched to a gene: 7. The CDR3 runs 13 residues. Germline V gene lookup returns CDR1 MNHEY and CDR2 SMNVEV (reference sequence). The CDR3 region is CASSLWLAGEWFF. The CDR3 DNA follows: TGTGCCAGCAGTTTATGGTTAGCGGGAGAGTGGTTCTTC.

The chain joins TRBV18 to TRBJ1-1; D unclear. Trimming left V 0 bases short and J 5 bases short, with 13 bases between. CDR1 is KGHSH and CDR2 is LQKENI in the germline V gene. CDR3 length equals 15 residues. The CDR3 protein is CASSPPGSMWTEAFF. In nucleotides, the CDR3 is TGTGCCAGCTCACCACCGGGGTCGATGTGGACTGAAGCTTTCTTT.

V and J are TRBV2 and TRBJ2-7, with D possibly matching TRBD2 (6 bases). Per the germline V gene, CDR1 is SNHLY and CDR2 is FYNNEI. The CDR3 covers 14 residues. V lost 6 bases to trimming and J lost 2 bases, with 14 bases between them. CDR3 in DNA: TGTGCCAGCAGAGATAAATCGGGGGCCTACGAGCAGTACTTC. As protein: CASRDKSGAYEQYF.

The chain's CDR3 is CASCLRLTDTQYF. The DNA of the CDR3 is TGTGCCAGCTGTCTACGTCTCACAGATACGCAGTATTTT. The V and J genes are TRBV27 and TRBJ2-3, with unresolved D. V lost 8 bases, J lost 2 bases, and 11 bases lay in between. CDR1 MNHEY and CDR2 SMNVEV come from the germline V gene (reference sequence). This CDR3 has 13 amino acids.

This sequence joins TRBV5-4 and TRBJ1-2, with 7 nucleotides matching TRBD1. Germline-derived CDR1 and CDR2 are SGHNT and YYREEE (reference sequence). This CDR3 is built from 14 residues. The ends lost 4 bases at V and 1 base at J; junction bases unmatched: 4. DNA of the CDR3: TGTGCCAGCAGCGCAGGGGGGCTTAACTATGGCTACACCTTC. Residues: CASSAGGLNYGYTF.

V usage is TRBV5-6 and J usage is TRBJ1-4, with D possibly being TRBD1 (5 bases). Trimming cost V 4 bases and J 6 bases, with 10 bases left between them. This CDR3 is built from 13 residues. Germline V gene lookup returns CDR1 SGHDT and CDR2 YYEEEE. The CDR3 DNA reads TGTGCCAGCAGCCCGACAGTGGATGAAAAACTGTTTTTT. It specifies CASSPTVDEKLFF.

This chain joins TRBV5-1 and TRBJ1-1; D gene unclear. CDR1 and CDR2 from the germline V gene are SGHRS and YFSETQ. The CDR3 totals 13 residues. Trimming took off 3 bases at V and 1 base at J, with 7 bases between the two ends. The CDR3, as DNA: TGCGCCAGCAGCTGGGCACAGAACACTGAAGCTTTCTTT. Translating it yields CASSWAQNTEAFF. Variable domain in full (rest from reference TRBV5-1 and TRBJ1-1): KAGVTQTPRYLIKTRGQQVTLSCSPISGHRSVSWYQQTPGQGLQFLFEYFSETQRNKGNFPGRFSGRQFSNSRSEMNVSTLELGDSALYLCASSWAQNTEAFFGQGTRLTVV.

The chain couples TRBV7-9 to TRBJ1-2; D gene unclear. This CDR3 has 13 residues. CDR1 and CDR2 (germline): SEHNR, FQNEAQ (reference sequence). V lost 4 bases and J 6 bases, leaving 12 bases between the germline ends. The CDR3 sequence is CASSWSSQDGYTF. The CDR3 DNA reads as TGTGCCAGCAGCTGGAGTTCGCAGGATGGCTACACCTTC.

The V gene is TRBV7-9, the J gene TRBJ1-4, with unresolved D. From germline, CDR1 is SEHNR and CDR2 FQNEAQ (reference sequence). V lost 11 bases and J lost 4, with 17 bases in between. The CDR3 consists of 14 residues. As DNA, the CDR3 is TGTGCCGCCCTAAGCGGGTCTGGTAATGAAAAACTGTTTTTT. Translated: CAALSGSGNEKLFF.

J is TRBJ2-1 and V is TRBV7-3, with TRBD2 matching over 7 bases. The V and J ends lost 1 base and 2 bases, in that order; junction bases with no gene match: 2. The length of the CDR3 is 15 residues. Germline lookup yields CDR1 SGHTA and CDR2 FQGTGA. As DNA, the CDR3 is TGTGCCAGCAGCTTAAGCGGGGGAGCCTACAATGAGCAGTTCTTC. It yields the protein CASSLSGGAYNEQFF.